A selection of T cell receptor beta chains follows, all from one sample in a study of graft-versus-host responses after intestinal transplantation. Generated by immunoSEQ multiplex PCR, the TCRdb table keeps only in-frame clones and is missing some. The table has 20,000 to 30,000 clones, 70% to 90% seen once; the top ten hold 0.95% to 1.2%. The input for sequencing was PBMCs, taken approximately four weeks after intestinal transplant. All receptors come from a human patient who received an intestinal transplant, so some T cells may come from the graft donor. The CDR3 runs from the conserved cysteine through the conserved F or W. The D gene is left open where the match is weak. Not all rows give a size; the values are once, few, many and, for expanded clones, a class.

- | TRBJ2-7 | TRBV7-6 | - | TGTGCCAGCAGCTTAGCGACCGGACGGACCTACGAGCAGTACTTC | CASSLATGRTYEQYF
- | TRBJ2-7 | TRBV2 | - | TGTGCCAGCAGTGAGGGGTCGGGCTACGAGCAGTACTTC | CASSEGSGYEQYF
- | TRBJ2-5 | TRBV15 | - | TGTGCCACCAGCAGAGCCGGGGCAGTACCAAGCGAGACCCAGTACTTC | CATSRAGAVPSETQYF
- | TRBJ1-2 | TRBV10-3 | - | TGTGCCATCAGTGGGGGACACTATGGCTACACCTTC | CAISGGHYGYTF
- | TRBJ2-3 | TRBV16 | TRBD2 | TGTGCCAGCAGCCAAGGGACTAGCGGGGGGGAAGATACGCAGTATTTT | CASSQGTSGGEDTQYF
- | TRBJ1-4 | TRBV19 | TRBD1 | TGTGCCAGTAGAACCGGGACAGGGCGGAATGAAAAACTGTTTTTT | CASRTGTGRNEKLFF
- | TRBJ1-2 | TRBV5-4 | - | TGTGCCAGCAGTGAGTACATACCAGGAAAGACCTATGGCTACACCTTC | CASSEYIPGKTYGYTF
- | TRBJ2-7 | TRBV6-5 | - | TGTGCCAGCAGTTACGCAGGAACCTACGAGCAGTACTTC | CASSYAGTYEQYF
- | TRBJ2-4 | TRBV7-2 | - | TGTGCCAGCAGCTTGGAGCTAGCCAAAAACATTCAGTACTTC | CASSLELAKNIQYF
- | TRBJ2-5 | TRBV7-7 | - | TGTGCCAGCAGCTTAGCGGGGTTAAAGCAAGAGACCCAGTACTTC | CASSLAGLKQETQYF
- | TRBJ2-1 | TRBV10-1 | TRBD2 | TGCGCCAGCAGTGATTTTACTAGCGGGAATGAGCAGTTCTTC | CASSDFTSGNEQFF
few | TRBJ1-5 | TRBV2 | - | TGTGCCGGCTCACAGGTGCACCGCAATCAGCCCCAGCATTTT | CAGSQVHRNQPQHF
- | TRBJ2-4 | TRBV10-3 | TRBD2 | TGTGCCATCAGCCTAGGGACTAGCGGGGGTCCCGATGGAGCCAAAAACATTCAGTACTTC | CAISLGTSGGPDGAKNIQYF
once | TRBJ2-3 | TRBV9 | - | TGTGCCAGCAGCCCAGGGACTCTCGGTGATTCGGGAGATACGCAGTATTTT | CASSPGTLGDSGDTQYF
- | TRBJ2-1 | TRBV4-1 | - | TGCGCCAGCAGCCTAGAGACAGGTGAAAGCTCCTACAATGAGCAGTTCTTC | CASSLETGESSYNEQFF
- | TRBJ2-1 | TRBV2 | TRBD1 | TGTGCCAGCAGGAAAGGACAGGGTGCAGTCGATGAGCAGTTCTTC | CASRKGQGAVDEQFF
- | TRBJ1-6 | TRBV2 | - | TGTGCCAGCAGTGATTCGGCGAGCTCCTATAATTCACCCCTCCACTTT | CASSDSASSYNSPLHF
- | TRBJ1-5 | TRBV4-1 | TRBD1 | TGCGCCAGCAGCCAGTCGGGACAGGGAATCAATCAGCCCCAGCATTTT | CASSQSGQGINQPQHF
few | TRBJ1-3 | TRBV6-6 | TRBD1 | TGTGCCAGCAGTTACGAACAGGGGGCCATTGGAAACACCATATATTTT | CASSYEQGAIGNTIYF
- | TRBJ2-1 | TRBV7-9 | TRBD1 | TGTGCCAGCAGCGAGACAGGGGCGAGATACAATGAGCAGTTCTTC | CASSETGARYNEQFF
- | TRBJ2-3 | TRBV28 | - | TGTGCCAGCAGTCTAGGAGGATCTTACACAGATACGCAGTATTTT | CASSLGGSYTDTQYF
few | TRBJ2-5 | TRBV29-1 | - | TGCAGCGCCGCGCCGTTGGCAGGGCTGGGGGAGACCCAGTACTTC | CSAAPLAGLGETQYF
- | TRBJ2-7 | TRBV7-6 | - | TGTGCCAGCAGCTGGCTAGGGGGATCCTACGAGCAGTACTTC | CASSWLGGSYEQYF
- | TRBJ1-2 | TRBV11-2 | TRBD1 | TGTGCCAGCAGCTCTCCTCGGGACAGGTACTATGGCTACACCTTC | CASSSPRDRYYGYTF
- | TRBJ1-1 | TRBV11-2 | - | TGTGCCAGCAGCTCAATACAGGGGAACACTGAAGCTTTCTTT | CASSSIQGNTEAFF
few | TRBJ2-2 | TRBV7-9 | - | TGTGCCAGCAGCTACACCGGGGAGCTGTTTTTT | CASSYTGELFF